These 20 T cell receptor beta chains were all obtained from the same sample, sequenced in a study of OX40 agonist ivuxolimab in advanced cancers. Sequencing was performed with immunoSEQ multiplex PCR; in TCRdb, only in-frame clones are kept and a portion is missing. The table records 60,000 to 70,000 clones, over 80% of them present only once. The specimen comprised CD4+ or CD8+ T cells sorted from blood, sampled in a trial of the OX40 agonist ivuxolimab. Receptors originate from an adult with an advanced solid tumor such as melanoma, head and neck, liver or kidney cancer.

The V gene is TRBV30, the J gene TRBJ1-5; perhaps TRBD1 as D (5 bases). V shed 0 bases and J shed 7 bases, with 10 bases lying between them. Germline CDR1 is GTSNPN and CDR2 is SVGIG (reference sequence). The CDR3 is made up of 13 amino acids. The DNA for the CDR3 is TGTGCCTGGAGTGTATCCAGGGAGCAGCCCCAGCATTTT. This codes for CAWSVSREQPQHF.

The V call is TRBV10-3, the J call TRBJ1-1; D is undetermined. The V gene lost 0 bases and the J gene lost 2 bases, with 4 bases spanning the gap. Germline V gives CDR1 ENHRY, CDR2 SYGVKD. This CDR3 contains 13 residues. As DNA, the CDR3 is TGTGCCATCAGTGAGTCGGTTAACACTGAAGCTTTCTTT. Protein: CAISESVNTEAFF.

The gene calls are TRBV4-3 and TRBJ2-1, with 11 bases that match TRBD2. The V gene end was trimmed by 0 bases and the J gene end by 9 bases; junction bases not matched to a gene: 22. Germline CDR1 LGHNA, CDR2 YSLEER. This CDR3 region has 21 residues. In nucleotides, the CDR3 is TGCGCCAGCAGCCAAGATCAGGGGCTAGCGGGAGGTATGATGGCGTGGAGTGAGCAGTTCTTC. Residues: CASSQDQGLAGGMMAWSEQFF.

The rearrangement links TRBV5-1 to TRBJ2-2; perhaps TRBD1 as D (5 bases). The CDR3 length is 16 residues. Looked up from germline, CDR1 is SGHRS and CDR2 is YFSETQ. Trimming removed 0 bases from V and 3 bases from J, with 12 bases in between. This CDR3 is CASSLDYQGDTGELFF. CDR3 DNA: TGCGCCAGCAGCTTGGACTATCAAGGGGACACCGGGGAGCTGTTTTTT.

The chain links TRBV7-9 to TRBJ1-1; D uncertain. The CDR3 sequence is 12 residues long. Looked up from germline, CDR1 is SEHNR and CDR2 is FQNEAQ (reference sequence). Trimming took off 4 bases at V and 10 bases at J, with 13 bases between the two ends. CDR3 DNA sequence: TGTGCCAGCAGCTCCGGGTCCGGAAGAGCTTTCTTT. Its protein product is CASSSGSGRAFF. The variable domain in full, completed from reference TRBV7-9 and TRBJ1-1, reads DTGVSQNPRHKITKRGQNVTFRCDPISEHNRLYWYRQTLGQGPEFLTYFQNEAQLEKSRLLSDRFSAERPKGSFSTLEIQRTEQGDSAMYLCASSSGSGRAFFGQGTRLTVV.

The chain recombines TRBV6-1 with TRBJ2-5, with 7 bases aligning to TRBD1. The CDR3 extends over 17 amino acids. The trim removed 4 bases at V and 1 base at J, leaving 12 bases unmatched. Germline V gene lookup returns CDR1 MNHNS and CDR2 SASEGT. The chain's CDR3 is CASSGVVGTAIQETQYF. The DNA for the CDR3 is TGTGCCAGCAGTGGGGTGGTGGGGACAGCCATCCAAGAGACCCAGTACTTC.

This chain links TRBV19 with TRBJ1-5; a possible D gene is TRBD1 (6 bases). The CDR3 has 13 amino acids. The ends were cut back, 8 bases at V and 3 bases at J, with 11 bases in the middle. The germline V gene encodes CDR1 LNHDA and CDR2 SQIVND (reference sequence). In nucleotides, the CDR3 is TGTGCCAGTCGGGGGCAGTACAATCAGCCCCAGCATTTT. Amino acids: CASRGQYNQPQHF.

V is TRBV4-1 and J is TRBJ2-7; TRBD2 agrees at 9 bases. The CDR3 has 15 residues. Looked up from germline, CDR1 is MGHRA and CDR2 is YSYEKL. The J segment lost 4 bases and the V segment lost 3 bases, leaving 7 bases of the junction unmatched. CDR3 region: CASSHPGTSWYEQYF. In nucleotides, the CDR3 is TGCGCCAGCAGCCACCCCGGGACTAGCTGGTACGAGCAGTACTTC.

The chain combines TRBV7-3 with TRBJ1-5; D possibly corresponds to TRBD1 (5 bases). The CDR3 loop spans 19 amino acids. V was clipped by 5 bases and J by 0 bases, with 23 bases between them. In germline, CDR1 is SGHTA, CDR2 FQGTGA. The chain's CDR3 is CASSNRVVKTEDSNQPQHF. The CDR3 nucleotides read TGTGCCAGCAGCAACCGAGTAGTTAAGACAGAAGATAGCAATCAGCCCCAGCATTTT.

The chain combines TRBV6-6 with TRBJ1-5; 9 bases fit TRBD1. The trim removed 4 bases at V and 6 bases at J, leaving 7 bases unmatched. This CDR3 is 15 amino acids long. Per germline, CDR1 MNHNY and CDR2 SVGAGI (reference sequence). Written as DNA, the CDR3 is TGTGCCAGCAGTTCCACCGGGACAGGGTCTCAGCCCCAGCATTTT. Encoded protein: CASSSTGTGSQPQHF.

The genes are TRBV9 and TRBJ1-1, with 7 bases lining up with TRBD1. This CDR3 region has 16 residues. Trimming at V came to 4 bases and at J to 13 bases, leaving 22 bases not matched to a gene. The germline V gene has CDR1 SGDLS and CDR2 YYNGEE. The CDR3 loop reads CASSPPGEGAIAGLFF. CDR3 nucleotide sequence: TGTGCCAGCAGCCCCCCGGGAGAGGGGGCAATCGCGGGCCTTTTCTTT. Full variable domain (missing parts from reference TRBV9 and TRBJ1-1): DSGVTQTPKHLITATGQRVTLRCSPRSGDLSVYWYQQSLDQGLQFLIQYYNGEERAKGNILERFSAQQFPDLHSELNLSSLELGDSALYFCASSPPGEGAIAGLFFGQGTRLTVV.

This chain connects TRBV19 to TRBJ1-2; D is unclear. CDR1 is LNHDA and CDR2 is SQIVND in the germline V gene (reference sequence). V lost 3 bases, J lost 0 bases, and 8 bases lay in between. CDR3 size: 14 residues. The CDR3 DNA reads TGTGCCAGTAGTATTTCTCAGGCTAACTATGGCTACACCTTC. Residues: CASSISQANYGYTF.

This chain joins TRBV11-2 and TRBJ2-1, with TRBD1 matching over 10 bases. The ends lost 5 bases at V and 6 bases at J; junction bases unmatched: 4. This CDR3 comprises 14 residues. Germline CDR1 is SGHAT and CDR2 is FQNNGV. The CDR3 region has the DNA TGTGCCAGCAGCCCCTGGACAGGGGGCAATGAGCAGTTCTTC. Its protein product is CASSPWTGGNEQFF.

The table lists this clone with a count of one. This chain links TRBV28 with TRBJ1-2, with D uncertain. CDR3 size: 12 residues. CDR1 and CDR2 (germline): MDHEN, SYDVKM. Trimming left V 5 bases short and J 5 bases short, with 9 bases between. CDR3: CASSTGLYGYTF. Here the CDR3 DNA reads TGTGCCAGCAGTACCGGGTTATATGGCTACACCTTC.

The J gene is TRBJ1-1, the V gene TRBV4-3, with 9 bases aligning to TRBD1. The CDR3 length is 18 residues. After removal of 3 bases from V and 5 bases from J, the junction contained 16 bases not matched to a gene. The germline V gene has CDR1 LGHNA and CDR2 YSLEER. CDR3 sequence (DNA): TGCGCCAGCAGCCAGGGAGGTACGGGACAGGGAAAGGTTACTGAAGCTTTCTTT. Translating it yields CASSQGGTGQGKVTEAFF.

The gene calls are TRBV15 and TRBJ1-6, with D possibly TRBD1 on 5 matching bases. From germline, CDR1 is LNHNV and CDR2 YYDKDF (reference sequence). The CDR3 runs 14 residues. Trimming left V 4 bases short and J 5 bases short, with 9 bases between. CDR3 region: CATSKQVNNSPLHF. The DNA of the CDR3 is TGTGCCACCAGCAAACAGGTTAATAATTCACCCCTCCACTTT. The full variable domain, in which reference TRBV15 and TRBJ1-6 provide the parts outside the CDR3, is DAMVIQNPRYQVTQFGKPVTLSCSQTLNHNVMYWYQQKSSQAPKLLFHYYDKDFNNEADTPDNFQSRRPNTSFCFLDIRSPGLGDTAMYLCATSKQVNNSPLHFGNGTRLTVT.

V usage is TRBV4-1 and J usage is TRBJ1-1; TRBD1 aligns across 8 bases. Germline V gene lookup returns CDR1 MGHRA and CDR2 YSYEKL. The CDR3 runs to 18 residues. The ends lost 0 bases at V and 8 bases at J; junction bases unmatched: 17. DNA of the CDR3: TGCGCCAGCAGCCAAGATCGCGGACAGGGTGGGGGGTTGGTAGAAGCTTTCTTT. Translating it yields CASSQDRGQGGGLVEAFF.

The chain employs TRBV5-4 and TRBJ2-5; 7 nucleotides align to TRBD2. J was trimmed by 1 base and V by 2 bases; bases with no gene match: 5. The germline V gene has CDR1 SGHNT and CDR2 YYREEE (reference sequence). CDR3 size: 15 residues. The CDR3 DNA reads TGTGCCAGCAGCTTACGGAGCGGGGCCCAAGAGACCCAGTACTTC. Translation gives CASSLRSGAQETQYF. The full variable domain, completed using reference TRBV5-4 and TRBJ2-5, is ETGVTQSPTHLIKTRGQQVTLRCSSQSGHNTVSWYQQALGQGPQFIFQYYREEENGRGNFPPRFSGLQFPNYSSELNVNALELDDSALYLCASSLRSGAQETQYFGPGTRLLVL.

The V and J genes are TRBV5-1 and TRBJ1-1, with D unclear. Trimming stripped 7 bases from V and 1 base from J, with 8 bases between. The CDR3 covers 12 residues. Germline V gives CDR1 SGHRS, CDR2 YFSETQ. CDR3 bases: TGCGCCAGCCGGCCGGCGAACACTGAAGCTTTCTTT. Protein sequence: CASRPANTEAFF.

The J gene is TRBJ1-6, the V gene TRBV18, with 10 positions matching TRBD1. CDR1 KGHSH and CDR2 LQKENI come from the germline V gene. V gave up 1 base and J gave up 5 bases; unmatched junction bases: 2. The CDR3 is made up of 16 amino acids. CDR3 DNA sequence: TGTGCCAGCTCACCACGGGGGACAGGGGATAATTCACCCCTCCACTTT. It yields the protein CASSPRGTGDNSPLHF. The variable domain in full, with the rest retrieved from reference TRBV18 and TRBJ1-6, is NAGVMQNPRHLVRRRGQEARLRCSPMKGHSHVYWYRQLPEEGLKFMVYLQKENIIDESGMPKERFSAEFPKEGPSILRIQQVVRGDSAAYFCASSPRGTGDNSPLHFGNGTRLTVT.